This T cell receptor (beta chain) was identified in a study of OX40 agonist ivuxolimab in advanced cancers. Whole-study context: Patients were treated with intravenous ivuxolimab, dosed at 0.01 to 10 mg/kg and infused every 2 weeks. Partial responses were recorded for three patients, including one with hepatocellular carcinoma and two with cutaneous melanoma.

Clones were read by immunoSEQ multiplex PCR, and TCRdb kept only the in-frame ones, dropping some. The repertoire includes 50,000 to 65,000 clones, roughly 85% of them detected once, and around 0.56% sits in the top ten. The sequence came from an adult with an advanced solid tumor such as melanoma, head and neck, liver or kidney cancer. The material sequenced was CD4+ or CD8+ T cells sorted from blood, taken in a trial of the OX40 agonist ivuxolimab.

CDR3 sequence reads: CASSIGRGYEQYF. CDR3 coding DNA: TGTGCCAGTAGTATCGGCAGGGGCTACGAGCAGTACTTC. The rearrangement joins TRBV19 to TRBJ2-7, with a weak D call TRBD1 (6 bases). The CDR3 loop spans 13 amino acids. Germline V CDR1 and CDR2: LNHDA, SQIVND (reference sequence). Between the trimmed V and J ends, which lost 3 bases and 3 bases, there was a span of 9 bases.